These T cell receptor beta chains were read from a single sample in a study of blood T cells in healthy people across ages. One entry per CDR3 protein results from TCRdb running MiXCR on the 5' RACE reads. The repertoire consists of about 290,000 distinct CDR3 sequences, with around 29% occurring once and the leading ten covering 29%. Sequences were obtained from blood. These TCRs come from a woman in her 70s in good health. The CDR3 runs from the conserved cysteine through the conserved F or W. Fields, in order: clone size, D gene, V gene, J gene, CDR3 protein, CDR3 DNA. A D gene is named only where the DNA matches it firmly. A row's size may be missing; if present it is once, few, many or a size class.

-	-	TRBV6-6	TRBJ2-6	CASSPASSGANVLTF	TGTGCCAGCAGCCCAGCTAGCTCTGGGGCCAACGTCCTGACTTTC
-	-	TRBV6-5	TRBJ1-2	CAGSNRASHGYTF	TGTGCCGGCAGTAATAGGGCCTCTCATGGCTACACCTTC
-	-	TRBV18	TRBJ2-1	CASSPQRSSYNEQFF	TGTGCCAGCTCGCCACAAAGGAGCTCCTACAATGAGCAGTTCTTC
many	-	TRBV6-2/TRBV6-3	TRBJ1-2	CASRTRGGTKYGYTF	TGTGCCAGCAGAACCCGCGGAGGGACGAAGTATGGCTACACCTTC
-	TRBD1	TRBV4-2	TRBJ2-5	CASSQKGAGGQETQYF	TGTGCCAGCAGCCAAAAGGGGGCAGGGGGCCAAGAGACCCAGTACTTC
-	TRBD1	TRBV3-1	TRBJ2-5	CASSQDQVGQGEETQYF	TGTGCCAGCAGCCAAGATCAAGTGGGACAGGGAGAAGAGACCCAGTACTTC
-	TRBD1	TRBV28	TRBJ1-4	CASSSQGARANEKLFF	TGTGCCAGCAGTTCACAGGGGGCGCGTGCTAATGAAAAACTGTTTTTT
-	-	TRBV2	TRBJ1-1	CASRIRTGNTEAFF	TGTGCCAGCAGGATAAGGACGGGGAACACTGAAGCTTTCTTT
-	TRBD2	TRBV6-5	TRBJ2-5	CASSYGLAAQETQYF	TGTGCCAGCAGTTACGGCCTAGCGGCGCAAGAGACCCAGTACTTC
-	-	TRBV6-5	TRBJ1-2	CASSPTAYGYTF	TGTGCCAGCAGCCCCACAGCTTATGGCTACACCTTC
-	-	TRBV20-1	TRBJ2-7	CSARDLEQYF	TGCAGTGCTAGAGATCTCGAGCAGTACTTC
-	-	TRBV20-1	TRBJ2-5	CSVFQGGQETQYF	TGCAGTGTTTTCCAGGGGGGCCAAGAGACCCAGTACTTC
few	-	TRBV15	TRBJ1-2	CATSRDSLAHGYTF	TGTGCCACCAGCAGGGACAGTCTAGCCCATGGCTACACCTTC
-	-	TRBV3-1	TRBJ2-7	CASSPTTYEQYF	TGTGCCAGCAGCCCTACTACCTACGAGCAGTACTTC
many	-	TRBV6-1	TRBJ2-1	CASSDSARNEQFF	TGTGCCAGCAGTGATTCGGCGAGGAATGAGCAGTTCTTC
few	-	TRBV7-2	TRBJ2-7	CASSPEMDINYEQYF	TGTGCCAGCAGCCCAGAAATGGACATCAACTACGAGCAGTACTTC
few	TRBD1	TRBV7-9	TRBJ1-4	CASSLAGRGHGKLFF	TGTGCCAGCAGCTTAGCGGGCAGGGGGCATGGAAAACTGTTTTTT
-	-	TRBV9	TRBJ2-7	CASSSRGFDEQYF	TGTGCCAGCAGCTCCCGGGGTTTCGACGAGCAGTACTTC
few	TRBD2	TRBV10-2	TRBJ2-5	CASRGTSGAQETQYF	TGCGCCAGCAGGGGGACTAGCGGGGCGCAAGAGACCCAGTACTTC
-	-	TRBV21-1	TRBJ2-3	CASSKRVTGQATDTQYF	TGTGCCAGCAGCAAGCGTGTAACGGGACAAGCGACAGATACGCAGTATTTT
many	TRBD2	TRBV27	TRBJ2-4	CASSSASGAKNIQYF	TGTGCCAGCAGTTCGGCTAGCGGAGCCAAAAACATTCAGTACTTC
-	TRBD2	TRBV7-3	TRBJ2-2	CASSSGGTGELFF	TGTGCCAGCAGCTCCGGGGGGACCGGGGAGCTGTTTTTT
few	-	TRBV28	TRBJ1-2	CAGGGDLNYGYTF	TGTGCCGGCGGGGGCGATCTAAACTATGGCTACACCTTC
few	-	TRBV5-5	TRBJ1-1	CASSLDSLGAFF	TGTGCCAGCAGCTTGGATTCCCTGGGAGCTTTCTTT
many	TRBD2	TRBV7-9	TRBJ2-7	CASSLGGSGAYEQYF	TGTGCCAGCAGCTTAGGTGGTAGCGGGGCCTACGAGCAGTACTTC
few	-	TRBV21-1	TRBJ2-5	CASSKGGGQETQYF	TGTGCCAGCAGCAAAGGGGGTGGGCAAGAGACCCAGTACTTC
few	-	TRBV5-1	TRBJ1-5	CASSLDLGEEQPRHF	TGCGCCAGCAGCTTGGATCTTGGAGAGGAGCAGCCCCGGCATTTT
-	TRBD2	TRBV10-3	TRBJ2-7	CAISGTSDSYKQYF	TGTGCCATCAGTGGGACTAGCGATTCCTACAAGCAGTACTTC
-	-	TRBV21-1	TRBJ2-5	CASSTRDPDSSETQYF	TGTGCCAGCAGCACAAGGGATCCTGACAGTTCAGAGACCCAGTACTTC
-	-	TRBV20-1	TRBJ2-1	CSAGAFSEQFF	TGCAGTGCTGGGGCCTTTAGTGAGCAGTTCTTC
few	-	TRBV4-3	TRBJ2-7	CASSQEMGPYEQYF	TGCGCCAGCAGCCAAGAGATGGGTCCCTACGAGCAGTACTTC
-	-	TRBV12-5	TRBJ1-2	CASGTGHSNYGYTF	TGTGCTAGTGGTACTGGGCACTCTAACTATGGCTACACCTTC
few	TRBD1	TRBV28	TRBJ1-5	CASSLTGAGRPQHF	TGTGCCAGCAGTTTGACAGGGGCAGGTCGGCCCCAGCATTTT
-	-	TRBV28	TRBJ2-2	CASVTTGTGELFF	TGTGCCAGCGTAACCACGGGGACCGGGGAGCTGTTTTTT
few	TRBD1	TRBV24-1	TRBJ2-1	CATGGTGGLIYNEQFF	TGTGCCACCGGTGGGACAGGGGGTCTCATATACAATGAGCAGTTCTTC
-	-	TRBV12-5	TRBJ2-3	CASGPHTDTQYF	TGTGCTAGTGGTCCCCACACAGATACGCAGTATTTT
few	-	TRBV7-8	TRBJ2-1	CASNPTSGLGNEQFF	TGTGCCAGCAACCCAACGTCGGGACTCGGCAATGAGCAGTTCTTC
-	TRBD2	TRBV7-2	TRBJ2-5	CASSTRTSGIQETRYF	TGTGCCAGCAGCACCCGGACTAGCGGAATTCAAGAGACCCGGTACTTC
-	-	TRBV12-3/TRBV12-4	TRBJ1-5	CASGLPGTSQPQHF	TGTGCCAGCGGATTACCGGGAACGAGTCAGCCCCAGCATTTT
few	-	TRBV2	TRBJ1-1	CASSVRTEAFF	TGTGCCAGCAGTGTTCGCACTGAAGCTTTCTTT
-	TRBD1	TRBV5-6	TRBJ1-4	CASSFGTGLGNEKLFF	TGTGCCAGCAGCTTCGGGACAGGGCTAGGGAATGAAAAACTGTTTTTT
-	-	TRBV7-2	TRBJ2-7	CASSLRGREAYGQYF	TGTGCCAGCAGCTTACGGGGCAGGGAGGCCTACGGGCAGTACTTC
-	-	TRBV27	TRBJ1-1	CASSRTGTEAFF	TGTGCCAGCAGTAGGACGGGTACTGAAGCTTTCTTT
-	-	TRBV9	TRBJ2-1	CANSPPGEREQFF	TGTGCCAACAGCCCTCCCGGCGAGAGGGAGCAGTTCTTC
-	TRBD1	TRBV2	TRBJ2-7	CATRWTGRNEQYF	TGTGCCACCCGTTGGACAGGGCGGAACGAGCAGTACTTC
few	-	TRBV6-2/TRBV6-3	TRBJ2-3	CASSYRTDTQYF	TGTGCCAGCAGTTATAGAACAGATACGCAGTATTTT
-	-	TRBV7-2	TRBJ2-2	CASSLGWVPGELFF	TGTGCCAGCAGCTTAGGGTGGGTCCCCGGGGAGCTGTTTTTT
-	TRBD2	TRBV11-2	TRBJ2-3	CASSLGTSGLTDTQYF	TGTGCCAGCAGCTTAGGGACTAGCGGGCTCACAGATACGCAGTATTTT
few	-	TRBV7-2	TRBJ2-5	CASSLHRVIKETQYF	TGTGCCAGCAGCTTGCACAGGGTGATCAAAGAGACCCAGTACTTC
few	-	TRBV20-1	TRBJ2-3	CSASYTRTDTQYF	TGCAGTGCTAGTTACACGCGCACAGATACGCAGTATTTT
-	-	TRBV3-1	TRBJ1-2	CASSQNDPLRGYTF	TGTGCCAGCAGCCAAAATGATCCACTCCGGGGCTACACCTTC
many	-	TRBV4-3	TRBJ2-7	CASSQSYRGEQYF	TGCGCCAGCAGCCAATCTTACAGAGGCGAGCAGTACTTC
many	-	TRBV6-2/TRBV6-3	TRBJ2-4	CASSYGGWDKNIQYF	TGTGCCAGCAGTTACGGCGGTTGGGACAAAAACATTCAGTACTTC